This T cell receptor beta chain came from a study of T cells after posttransplantation cyclophosphamide. Study-wide results and caveats: Later blood repertoires were often dominated by clones from the donor CD8+ memory compartment.

This CDR3 is 16 amino acids long. Trimming cost V 1 base and J 6 bases, with 19 bases left between them. Germline-derived CDR1 and CDR2 are SGHKS and YYEKEE (reference sequence). The repertoire was sequenced with immunoSEQ multiplex PCR; TCRdb's copy has only in-frame clones and lacks some. This sample shows 35,000 to 45,000 clones and no singletons; more than 2% rests with the ten largest. About this clone itself: Its antigen is still unknown.

The rearrangement links TRBV5-5 to TRBJ1-2; the D gene is possibly TRBD1 (5 bases). The TCR was taken from a man in his forties in good health, CMV-negative, and a related stem cell transplant donor. Sequencing was performed on PBMCs. The CDR3 nucleotides are TGTGCCAGCAGCTTGCTGCCGCAGGGCGGGGAGGATGGCTACACCTTC. Protein sequence: CASSLLPQGGEDGYTF.